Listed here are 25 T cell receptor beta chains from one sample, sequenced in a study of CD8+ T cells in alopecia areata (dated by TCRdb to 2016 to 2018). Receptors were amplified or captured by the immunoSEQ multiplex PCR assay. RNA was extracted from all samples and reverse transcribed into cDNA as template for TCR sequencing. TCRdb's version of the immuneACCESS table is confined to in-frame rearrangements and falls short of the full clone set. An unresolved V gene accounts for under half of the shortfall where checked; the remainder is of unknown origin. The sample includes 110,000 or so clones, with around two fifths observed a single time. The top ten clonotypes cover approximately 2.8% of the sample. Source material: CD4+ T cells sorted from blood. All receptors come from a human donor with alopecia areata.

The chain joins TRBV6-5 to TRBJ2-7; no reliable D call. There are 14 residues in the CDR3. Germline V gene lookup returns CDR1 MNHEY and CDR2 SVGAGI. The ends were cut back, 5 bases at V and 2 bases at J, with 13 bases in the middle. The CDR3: CASSPQDGPYEQYF. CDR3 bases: TGTGCCAGCAGTCCCCAGGACGGGCCCTACGAGCAGTACTTC.

CDR3 in DNA: TGCAGCGTCCGGGACTACGCCTCCTACAATGAGCAGTTCTTC. This encodes CSVRDYASYNEQFF. The chain joins TRBV29-1 to TRBJ2-1, with TRBD2 identical over 7 bases. Per germline, CDR1 SQVTM and CDR2 ANQGSEA. Trimming removed 6 bases from V and 0 bases from J; junction bases left unmatched: 5. CDR3 size: 14 residues.

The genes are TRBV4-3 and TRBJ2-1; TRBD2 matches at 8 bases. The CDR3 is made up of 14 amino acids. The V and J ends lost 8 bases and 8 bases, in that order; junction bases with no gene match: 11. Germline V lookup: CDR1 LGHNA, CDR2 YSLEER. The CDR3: CASALREAGDEQFF. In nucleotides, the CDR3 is TGCGCCAGCGCCTTGCGGGAGGCCGGGGATGAGCAGTTCTTC.

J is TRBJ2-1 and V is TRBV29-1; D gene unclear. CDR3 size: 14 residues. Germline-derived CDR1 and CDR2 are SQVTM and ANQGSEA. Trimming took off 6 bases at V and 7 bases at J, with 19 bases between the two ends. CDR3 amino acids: CSVAPGLHGNEQFF. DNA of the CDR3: TGCAGCGTCGCCCCAGGCCTCCACGGTAATGAGCAGTTCTTC.

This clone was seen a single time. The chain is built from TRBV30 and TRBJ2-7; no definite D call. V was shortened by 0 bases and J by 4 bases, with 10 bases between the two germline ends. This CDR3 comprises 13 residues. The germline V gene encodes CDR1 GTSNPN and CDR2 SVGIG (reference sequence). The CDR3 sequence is CAWSVQQTYEQYF. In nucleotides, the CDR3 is TGTGCCTGGAGTGTACAACAGACGTACGAGCAGTACTTC. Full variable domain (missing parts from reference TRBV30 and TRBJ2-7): SQTIHQWPATLVQPVGSPLSLECTVEGTSNPNLYWYRQAAGRGLQLLFYSVGIGQISSEVPQNLSASRPQDRQFILSSKKLLLSDSGFYLCAWSVQQTYEQYFGPGTRLTVT.

As DNA, the CDR3 is TGTGCCAGCAGCCAAGGAACTAAGGGAAGGCAGTTCTTC. Its translation is CASSQGTKGRQFF. The chain carries TRBV14 and TRBJ2-1; D unresolved. V lost 1 base and J 12 bases, leaving 13 bases between the germline ends. CDR3 size: 13 residues. The germline gives CDR1 SGHDN, CDR2 FVKESK.

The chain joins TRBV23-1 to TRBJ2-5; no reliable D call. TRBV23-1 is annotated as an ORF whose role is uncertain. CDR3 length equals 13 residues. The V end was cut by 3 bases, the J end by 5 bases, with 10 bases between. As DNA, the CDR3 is TGCGCCAGCAGTCAGAACATGAGCGAGACCCAGTACTTC. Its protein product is CASSQNMSETQYF.

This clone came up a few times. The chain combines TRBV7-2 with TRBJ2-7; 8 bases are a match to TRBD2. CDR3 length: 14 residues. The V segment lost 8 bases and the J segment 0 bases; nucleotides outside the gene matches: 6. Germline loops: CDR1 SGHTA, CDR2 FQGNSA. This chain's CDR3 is CASASGLSSYEQYF. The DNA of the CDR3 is TGTGCCAGCGCTAGCGGGCTTAGCTCCTACGAGCAGTACTTC. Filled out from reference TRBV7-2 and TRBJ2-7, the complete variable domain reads GAGVSQSPSNKVTEKGKDVELRCDPISGHTALYWYRQSLGQGLEFLIYFQGNSAPDKSGLPSDRFSAERTGGSVSTLTIQRTQQEDSAVYLCASASGLSSYEQYFGPGTRLTVT.

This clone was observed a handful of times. CDR3 in amino acids: CASSEYTGGRFAQYF. In DNA form, the CDR3 reads TGTGCCAGCAGTGAATATACCGGGGGCCGCTTCGCGCAGTACTTC. The chain couples TRBV25-1 to TRBJ2-7; the D gene could be TRBD1 or TRBD2 (6 bases each). V was trimmed by 0 bases and J by 9 bases, leaving 18 bases between them. Germline V CDR1 and CDR2: MGHDK, SYGVNS. The CDR3 contains 15 residues.

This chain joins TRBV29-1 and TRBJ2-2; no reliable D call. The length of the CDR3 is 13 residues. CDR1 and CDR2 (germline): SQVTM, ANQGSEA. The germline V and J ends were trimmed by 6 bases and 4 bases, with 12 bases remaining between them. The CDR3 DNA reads TGCAGCGTCCTCTCAGGCCCCACCGGGGAGCTGTTTTTT. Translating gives CSVLSGPTGELFF.

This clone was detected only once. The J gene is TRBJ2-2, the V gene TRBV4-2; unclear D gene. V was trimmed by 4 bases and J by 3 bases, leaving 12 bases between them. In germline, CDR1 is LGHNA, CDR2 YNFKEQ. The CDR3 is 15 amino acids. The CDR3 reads CASSPPGRDTGELFF. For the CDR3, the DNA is TGTGCCAGCAGCCCCCCGGGCCGGGACACCGGGGAGCTGTTTTTT.

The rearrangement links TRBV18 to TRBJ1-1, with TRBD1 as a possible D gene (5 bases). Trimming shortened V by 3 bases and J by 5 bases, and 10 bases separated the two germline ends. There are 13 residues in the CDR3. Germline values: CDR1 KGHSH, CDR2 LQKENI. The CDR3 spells CASSPGEGTEAFF. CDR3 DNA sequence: TGTGCCAGCTCACCGGGTGAGGGGACTGAAGCTTTCTTT.

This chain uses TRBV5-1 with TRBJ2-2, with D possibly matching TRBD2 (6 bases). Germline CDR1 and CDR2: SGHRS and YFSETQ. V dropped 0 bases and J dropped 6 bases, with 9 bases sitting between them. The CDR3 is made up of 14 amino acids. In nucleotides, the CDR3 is TGCGCCAGCAGCTTGGTCGCGGGGTCCGGGGAGCTGTTTTTT. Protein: CASSLVAGSGELFF.

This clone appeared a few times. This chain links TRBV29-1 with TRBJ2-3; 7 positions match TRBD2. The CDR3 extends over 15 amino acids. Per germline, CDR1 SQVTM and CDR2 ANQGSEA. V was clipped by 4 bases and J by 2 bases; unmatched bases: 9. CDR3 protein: CSVGNRGVLTDTQYF. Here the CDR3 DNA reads TGCAGCGTTGGAAACCGGGGGGTACTCACAGATACGCAGTATTTT.

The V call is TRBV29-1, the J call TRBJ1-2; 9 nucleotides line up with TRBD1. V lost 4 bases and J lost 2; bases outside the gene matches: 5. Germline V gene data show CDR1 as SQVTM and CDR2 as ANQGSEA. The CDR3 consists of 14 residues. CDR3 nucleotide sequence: TGCAGCGTTGGTACCGGACAGGGGAACTATGGCTACACCTTC. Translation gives CSVGTGQGNYGYTF.

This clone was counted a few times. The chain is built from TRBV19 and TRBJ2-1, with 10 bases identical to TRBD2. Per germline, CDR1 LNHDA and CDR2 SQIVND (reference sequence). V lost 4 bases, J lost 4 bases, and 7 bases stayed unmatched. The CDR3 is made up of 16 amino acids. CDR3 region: CASSNSGLASYNEQFF. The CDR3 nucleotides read TGTGCCAGTAGTAACTCGGGACTAGCGTCATACAATGAGCAGTTCTTC.

The CDR3 DNA is TGTGCCAGCAGCCTACCCCGACAGGGCCGGGGCTACGAGCAGTACTTC. This gives the protein CASSLPRQGRGYEQYF. This rearrangement joins TRBV28 to TRBJ2-7; 7 positions match TRBD1. V was clipped by 6 bases and J by 3 bases; unmatched bases: 14. The germline V gene has CDR1 MDHEN and CDR2 SYDVKM. The CDR3 has 16 amino acids.

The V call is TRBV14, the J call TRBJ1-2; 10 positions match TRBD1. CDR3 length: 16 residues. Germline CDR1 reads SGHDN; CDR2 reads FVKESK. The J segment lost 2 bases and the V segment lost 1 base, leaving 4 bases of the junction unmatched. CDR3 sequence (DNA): TGTGCCAGCAGCCAAGTACCGGGACAGGGGAACTATGGCTACACCTTC. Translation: CASSQVPGQGNYGYTF.

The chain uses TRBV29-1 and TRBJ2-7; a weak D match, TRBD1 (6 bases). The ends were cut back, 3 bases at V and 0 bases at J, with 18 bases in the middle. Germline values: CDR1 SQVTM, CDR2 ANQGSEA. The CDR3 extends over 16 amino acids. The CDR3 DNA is TGCAGCGTTGATGTCCCGACAGGCCAGAGCTCCTACGAGCAGTACTTC. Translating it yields CSVDVPTGQSSYEQYF.

The CDR3 protein is CASRAAGVSETQYF. CDR3 DNA sequence: TGTGCCAGCAGGGCAGCGGGAGTATCTGAGACCCAGTACTTC. The rearrangement joins TRBV27 to TRBJ2-5; 8 nucleotides line up with TRBD2. Trimming at V came to 6 bases and at J to 5 bases, leaving 8 bases not matched to a gene. Germline V gene data show CDR1 as MNHEY and CDR2 as SMNVEV (reference sequence). The CDR3 is 14 residues long.

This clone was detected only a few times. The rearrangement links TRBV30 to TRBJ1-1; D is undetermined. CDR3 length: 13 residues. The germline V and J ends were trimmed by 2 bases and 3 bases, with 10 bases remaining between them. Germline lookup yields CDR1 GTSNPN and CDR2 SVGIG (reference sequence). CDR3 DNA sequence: TGTGCCTGGAGTAAGACGGATTACACTGAAGCTTTCTTT. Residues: CAWSKTDYTEAFF.

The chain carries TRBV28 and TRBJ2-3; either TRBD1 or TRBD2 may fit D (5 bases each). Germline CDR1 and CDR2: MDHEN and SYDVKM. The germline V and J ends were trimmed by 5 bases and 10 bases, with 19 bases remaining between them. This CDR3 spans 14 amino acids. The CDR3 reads CASSASGATKAQYF. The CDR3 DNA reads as TGTGCCAGCAGTGCCTCCGGGGCAACTAAGGCGCAGTATTTT.

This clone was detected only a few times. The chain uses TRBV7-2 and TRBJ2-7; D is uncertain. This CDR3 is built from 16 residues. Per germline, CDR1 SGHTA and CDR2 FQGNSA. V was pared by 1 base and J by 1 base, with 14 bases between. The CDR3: CASSLETAAQSYEQYF. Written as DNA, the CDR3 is TGTGCCAGCAGCTTAGAAACGGCGGCCCAGTCCTACGAGCAGTACTTC.

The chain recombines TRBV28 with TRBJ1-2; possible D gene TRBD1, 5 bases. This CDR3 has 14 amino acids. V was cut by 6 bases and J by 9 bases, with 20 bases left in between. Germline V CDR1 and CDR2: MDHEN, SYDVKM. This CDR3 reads CASRDSGSRRSYTF. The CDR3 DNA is TGTGCCAGCAGAGACTCAGGGAGTAGGAGGAGCTACACCTTC.

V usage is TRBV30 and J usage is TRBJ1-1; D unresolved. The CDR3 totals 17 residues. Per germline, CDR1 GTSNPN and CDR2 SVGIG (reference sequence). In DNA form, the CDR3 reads TGTCTCCTCGTTTGCCCGCGGCAGGAAGTGCTAGAGGCTGAAGCTTTCTTT. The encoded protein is CLLVCPRQEVLEAEAFF.